This T cell receptor beta chain was identified during a study of T cell responses to AZD1222 COVID-19 vaccine. The study's findings and limits: Nearly half of unique spike-specific TCRs reportedly avoided B.1.351 and B.1.1.7 mutated regions. Recipients of AZD1222 seropositive at baseline numbered only five or six. Spike-specific TCRs gained breadth and depth after people received two AZD1222 doses.

As concerns this clone: The target antigen is unknown.

TCRdb's copy holds only in-frame clones and misses some; the assay was immunoSEQ multiplex PCR. Of about 200,000 clones in the sample, over 85% are singletons; the top ten hold less than 4%. V gave up 4 bases and J gave up 5 bases; unmatched junction bases: 6. Germline V gene data show CDR1 as SGHVS and CDR2 as FNYEAQ. The CDR3 has 14 residues. This clonotype was obtained from an adult who received the MenACWY meningococcal vaccine as a control. The chain joins TRBV7-6 to TRBJ2-7, with TRBD1 matching 9 bases. The starting material was peripheral blood, obtained 28 days after the second dose of the MenACWY control vaccine. The CDR3 loop reads CASSWGTGMNEQYF. The CDR3 DNA is TGTGCCAGCAGCTGGGGGACAGGGATGAACGAGCAGTACTTC.